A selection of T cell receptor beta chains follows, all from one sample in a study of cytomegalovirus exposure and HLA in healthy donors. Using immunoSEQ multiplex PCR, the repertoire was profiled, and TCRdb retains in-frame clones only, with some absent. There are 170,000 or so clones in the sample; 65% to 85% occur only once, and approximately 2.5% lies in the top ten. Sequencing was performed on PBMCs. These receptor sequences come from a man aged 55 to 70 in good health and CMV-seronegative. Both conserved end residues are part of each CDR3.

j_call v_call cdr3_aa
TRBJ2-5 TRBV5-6 CASSSTGAQETQYF
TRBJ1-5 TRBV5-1 CASSRDGQGGNQPQHF
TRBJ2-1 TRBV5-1 CASSLGSVGDEQFF
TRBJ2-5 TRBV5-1 CASSLRGETQYF
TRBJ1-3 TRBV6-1 CASSEARGAGNTIYF
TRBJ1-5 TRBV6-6 CASSYDSVGPKDF
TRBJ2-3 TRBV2 CASSVTLAGDTDTQYF
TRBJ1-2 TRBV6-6 CASSYEGQGSGYTF
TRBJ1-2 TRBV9 CASSLSGQVHYGYTF
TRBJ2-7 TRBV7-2 CASSLGGGRDEQYF
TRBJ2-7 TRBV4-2 CASSQVGLAGSYEQYF
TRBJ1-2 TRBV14 CASSPGYYGYTF
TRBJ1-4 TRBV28 CASRTGTDNEKLFF
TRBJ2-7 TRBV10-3 CAISESRASGSYEQYF
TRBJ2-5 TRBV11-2 CASSPQVAGVETQYF
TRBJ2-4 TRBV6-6 CASMGDLNQNIQYF
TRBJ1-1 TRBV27 CASSLGTGGRNTEAFF
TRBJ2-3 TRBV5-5 CASSLEGAGYTQYF
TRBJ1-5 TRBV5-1 CASSLTGAPNQPQHF
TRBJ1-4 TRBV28 CASSTGGTFLKKLFF
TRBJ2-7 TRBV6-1 CASRVERGRGQYF
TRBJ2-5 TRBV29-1 CSGSGQAGQETQYF
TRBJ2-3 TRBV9 CASSVGSGGTDTQYF
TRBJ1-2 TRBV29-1 CSVEHSNYGYTF
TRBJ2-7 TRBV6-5 CASRTGDRYEQYF
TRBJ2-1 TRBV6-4 CASSDSLAGGKSSYNEQFF
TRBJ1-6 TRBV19 CASSLTGNSPLHF
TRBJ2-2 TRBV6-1 CASSESPSGSGPSGELFF
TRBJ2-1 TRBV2 CATSPGTGGNEQFF
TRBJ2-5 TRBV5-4 CASSLGAQETQYF
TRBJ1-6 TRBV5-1 CASSLGPGGGGNSPLHF
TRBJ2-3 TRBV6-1 CANGVSASTDTQYF
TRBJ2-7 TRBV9 CASSVSLAGNYEQYF
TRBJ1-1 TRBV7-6 CASSKRDRGDTEAFF
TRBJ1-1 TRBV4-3 CASSQEWTGPGTEAFF
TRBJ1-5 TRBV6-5 CASSRTGGNQPQNF
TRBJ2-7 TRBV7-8 CASSLVRSGFTEQYF
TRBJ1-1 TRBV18 CASSPRELSGTEAFF
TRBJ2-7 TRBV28 CASSLSGGTYEQYF
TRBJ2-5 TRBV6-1 CASGQRRQTQYF
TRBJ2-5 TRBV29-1 CSGDRGGQETQYF
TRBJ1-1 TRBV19 CASTPRRYTEAFF
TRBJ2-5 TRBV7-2 CASSLSPGNQETQYF
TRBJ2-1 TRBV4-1 CASSQRLAGESSYNEQFF
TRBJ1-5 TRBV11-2 CASSPGLNQPQHF
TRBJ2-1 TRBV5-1 CASSRSYSGDSYNEQFF
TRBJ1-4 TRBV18 CASSPPGQGATNEKLFF
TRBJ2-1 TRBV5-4 CASSLGAGTAGYNEQFF
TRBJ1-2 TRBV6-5 CASSYSGGGYGYTF
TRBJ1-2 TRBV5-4 CASSLAAGYGYTF
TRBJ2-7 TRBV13 CASSFLQGKASYEQYF
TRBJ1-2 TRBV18 CASSAGTGMGYTF
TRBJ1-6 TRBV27 CASRLGWVNSPLHF
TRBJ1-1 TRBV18 CASSLRTGENTEAFF
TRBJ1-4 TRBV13 CASSRRQGSIGEKLFF
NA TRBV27 CASSFTLGTGPYEQYF
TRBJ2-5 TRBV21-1 CASSTPNPATGGMETQYF
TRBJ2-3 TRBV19 CASSTRYAGGPDTQYF